This record concerns one T cell receptor beta chain sequence. Its antigen is as yet unknown. Clones were read by immunoSEQ multiplex PCR, and TCRdb kept only the in-frame ones, dropping some. The sample consists of approximately 24,000 clones, roughly 82% of them appearing once. The sample originates from a study of PD-1 blockade in classical Hodgkin lymphoma. Overall study findings and caveats: Complete responders had baseline diversity similar to newly diagnosed patients. Those starting nivolumab under 1 year post-ASCT were excluded. Unlike CD8+ TCR diversity, which did not rise significantly by C4D1, CD4+ TCR diversity did.

The CDR3 is 14 residues long. V dropped 5 bases and J dropped 8 bases, with 15 bases sitting between them. Germline V gives CDR1 SGHTA, CDR2 FQGTGA. All patients experienced relapse after autologous stem cell transplantation, and brentuximab vedotin exposure was variable. Complete response, partial response or progressive disease was each patient's best response. This material consisted of peripheral blood mononuclear cells (PBMCs), taken before the second cycle of nivolumab. The chain combines TRBV7-3 with TRBJ2-2; D may be TRBD1 or TRBD2 (5 bases each). The TCR comes from a human donor with classical Hodgkin lymphoma. CDR3 residues: CASSPTGTLGELFF. The CDR3 bases are TGTGCCAGCAGCCCGACCGGGACGTTAGGGGAGCTGTTTTTT. Combining the CDR3 with reference TRBV7-3 and TRBJ2-2 gives the whole variable domain GAGVSQTPSNKVTEKGKYVELRCDPISGHTALYWYRQSLGQGPEFLIYFQGTGAADDSGLPNDRFFAVRPEGSVSTLKIQRTERGDSAVYLCASSPTGTLGELFFGEGSRLTVL.